This TCR beta chain was recorded in a study of T cell changes during pregnancy in multiple sclerosis. The CDR3 length is 18 residues. Unmatched junction bases numbered 12, after V lost 3 bases and J lost 1 base. Per germline, CDR1 SGHNT and CDR2 YYREEE (reference sequence). Assay used: immunoSEQ multiplex PCR; TCRdb lists only in-frame clones, some missing. The data contain tens of thousands of clones, around 89% of them seen just once; the ten biggest clones take up around 0.96%. Source: peripheral blood, taken in the first trimester of pregnancy. The chain recombines TRBV5-4 with TRBJ2-1, with 8 nucleotides matching TRBD2. This clonotype originated in a female donor in good health, enrolled as a control in a pregnancy study. This chain's CDR3 is CASSWPMGREESYNEQFF. As DNA, the CDR3 is TGTGCCAGCAGCTGGCCCATGGGGCGGGAGGAATCCTACAATGAGCAGTTCTTC.